Listed below are T cell receptor beta chains from one sample, sequenced in a study of blood T cell repertoires in COVID-19. Clones were sequenced by immunoSEQ multiplex PCR, and TCRdb holds only the in-frame ones, with some missing. The repertoire holds some 180,000 clones, with around three quarters as singletons. The sample taken for sequencing was PBMCs or T cells enriched from blood (not recorded which). These receptors were collected from a woman in her 70s in a cohort exposed to, infected with or recovered from COVID-19 (not recorded which). The CDR3 runs from the conserved cysteine through the conserved F or W. The D gene is left open where the match is weak. For some rows the clone size is stated as once, few or many, or as a class when expanded; others skip it.

V gene: TRBV10-3
clone size: -
D gene: TRBD2
J gene: TRBJ2-1
CDR3 protein: CAISPEAGGYNEQFF
CDR3 DNA: TGTGCCATCAGTCCTGAGGCGGGAGGGTACAATGAGCAGTTCTTC

V gene: TRBV28
clone size: -
D gene: TRBD1
J gene: TRBJ1-5
CDR3 protein: CASSPGGSNQPQHF
CDR3 DNA: TGTGCCAGCAGTCCAGGGGGAAGCAATCAGCCCCAGCATTTT

V gene: TRBV5-1
clone size: -
D gene: -
J gene: TRBJ2-2
CDR3 protein: CASSLGAGNTGELFF
CDR3 DNA: TGCGCCAGCAGCTTGGGGGCAGGGAACACCGGGGAGCTGTTTTTT

V gene: TRBV5-1
clone size: -
D gene: -
J gene: TRBJ2-6
CDR3 protein: CASALSSGANVLTF
CDR3 DNA: TGCGCCAGCGCCCTGAGCTCTGGGGCCAACGTCCTGACTTTC

V gene: TRBV11-2
clone size: -
D gene: TRBD1
J gene: TRBJ1-1
CDR3 protein: CASTRQGGTEAFF
CDR3 DNA: TGTGCCAGCACCAGGCAGGGGGGCACTGAAGCTTTCTTT

V gene: TRBV5-1
clone size: -
D gene: TRBD2
J gene: TRBJ2-7
CDR3 protein: CASSLTPTARDYYEQYF
CDR3 DNA: TGCGCCAGCAGTTTGACACCAACGGCCCGGGACTACTACGAGCAGTACTTC

V gene: TRBV28
clone size: -
D gene: -
J gene: TRBJ1-4
CDR3 protein: CASSFRGFYEKLFF
CDR3 DNA: TGTGCCAGCAGTTTTCGGGGGTTTTATGAAAAACTGTTTTTT

V gene: TRBV5-1
clone size: -
D gene: -
J gene: TRBJ2-7
CDR3 protein: CASSEEPRRTYEQYF
CDR3 DNA: TGCGCCAGCAGCGAGGAACCCCGGCGCACATACGAGCAGTACTTC

V gene: TRBV4-1
clone size: once
D gene: TRBD1
J gene: TRBJ1-1
CDR3 protein: CASSLGTGTMNTEAFF
CDR3 DNA: TGCGCCAGCAGCCTTGGGACAGGGACAATGAACACTGAAGCTTTCTTT

V gene: TRBV28
clone size: -
D gene: -
J gene: TRBJ2-7
CDR3 protein: CASSPSSF
CDR3 DNA: TGTGCCAGCAGTCCCTCCTCCTTC

V gene: TRBV11-3
clone size: -
D gene: TRBD1
J gene: TRBJ2-1
CDR3 protein: CASSSWWEGQGYNEQFF
CDR3 DNA: TGTGCCAGCAGCTCCTGGTGGGAGGGACAGGGTTACAATGAGCAGTTCTTC

V gene: TRBV11-2
clone size: -
D gene: TRBD2
J gene: TRBJ2-3
CDR3 protein: CASSLGTSGLTDTQYF
CDR3 DNA: TGTGCCAGCAGCCTCGGGACTAGCGGGCTCACAGATACGCAGTATTTT

V gene: TRBV9
clone size: -
D gene: -
J gene: TRBJ2-5
CDR3 protein: CASSFFPGETQYF
CDR3 DNA: TGTGCCAGCAGCTTTTTTCCCGGAGAGACCCAGTACTTC

V gene: TRBV5-1
clone size: -
D gene: TRBD2
J gene: TRBJ2-5
CDR3 protein: CASSIYLAGGETQYF
CDR3 DNA: TGCGCCAGCAGCATATACCTAGCGGGGGGGGAGACCCAGTACTTC

V gene: TRBV7-2
clone size: once
D gene: TRBD2
J gene: TRBJ2-5
CDR3 protein: CASSLMGAGGGQETQYF
CDR3 DNA: TGTGCCAGCAGCTTAATGGGAGCGGGAGGGGGCCAAGAGACCCAGTACTTC

V gene: TRBV4-2
clone size: few
D gene: TRBD2
J gene: TRBJ2-3
CDR3 protein: CASSQASGRTDTQYF
CDR3 DNA: TGTGCCAGCAGCCAAGCTAGCGGGAGAACAGATACGCAGTATTTT

V gene: TRBV9
clone size: -
D gene: -
J gene: TRBJ1-2
CDR3 protein: CASSVSTGPNYGYTF
CDR3 DNA: TGTGCCAGCAGCGTCTCGACAGGTCCCAACTATGGCTACACCTTC

V gene: TRBV11-2
clone size: -
D gene: TRBD1
J gene: TRBJ2-5
CDR3 protein: CASSLGLTGGREETQYF
CDR3 DNA: TGTGCCAGCAGCTTAGGTCTGACAGGGGGCCGGGAGGAGACCCAGTACTTC

V gene: TRBV7-3
clone size: -
D gene: -
J gene: TRBJ1-3
CDR3 protein: CASSSGNSGNTIYF
CDR3 DNA: TGTGCCAGCAGCTCAGGGAACTCTGGAAACACCATATATTTT

V gene: TRBV7-9
clone size: -
D gene: TRBD2
J gene: TRBJ2-7
CDR3 protein: CASSLETSGMDF
CDR3 DNA: TGTGCCAGCAGCTTGGAAACTAGCGGGATGGACTTC

V gene: TRBV18
clone size: -
D gene: -
J gene: TRBJ1-2
CDR3 protein: CASSPSYSQGFGGYTF
CDR3 DNA: TGTGCCAGCTCACCTTCGTACTCACAGGGATTCGGTGGCTACACCTTC

V gene: TRBV9
clone size: -
D gene: TRBD1
J gene: TRBJ1-1
CDR3 protein: CASSVATQGMNTEAFF
CDR3 DNA: TGTGCCAGCAGCGTAGCGACACAGGGGATGAACACTGAAGCTTTCTTT

V gene: TRBV5-1
clone size: -
D gene: -
J gene: TRBJ2-7
CDR3 protein: CASSFSPTYEQYF
CDR3 DNA: TGCGCCAGCAGCTTCTCGCCTACCTACGAGCAGTACTTC

V gene: TRBV2
clone size: once
D gene: -
J gene: TRBJ1-2
CDR3 protein: CASTLDSQAPYGYTF
CDR3 DNA: TGTGCCAGCACCTTAGACTCACAGGCCCCCTATGGCTACACCTTC

V gene: TRBV11-2
clone size: -
D gene: -
J gene: TRBJ2-7
CDR3 protein: CASSFVVGADYEQYF
CDR3 DNA: TGTGCCAGCAGCTTCGTGGTAGGGGCTGACTACGAGCAGTACTTC

V gene: TRBV11-1
clone size: -
D gene: -
J gene: TRBJ2-7
CDR3 protein: CASRASEVRSYEQYF
CDR3 DNA: TGTGCCAGCAGAGCTAGCGAGGTTCGCTCCTACGAGCAGTACTTC

V gene: TRBV28
clone size: -
D gene: TRBD1
J gene: TRBJ1-5
CDR3 protein: CASSLMGQGAFPQHF
CDR3 DNA: TGTGCCAGCAGTTTGATGGGACAGGGAGCGTTTCCCCAGCATTTT

V gene: TRBV11-2
clone size: -
D gene: -
J gene: TRBJ2-5
CDR3 protein: CASSLGTPGLRETQYF
CDR3 DNA: TGTGCCAGCAGCTTAGGGACCCCGGGACTGCGGGAGACCCAGTACTTC

V gene: TRBV10-3
clone size: -
D gene: TRBD2
J gene: TRBJ2-1
CDR3 protein: CAISWTSGSYNEQFF
CDR3 DNA: TGTGCCATCAGTTGGACTAGCGGGTCCTACAATGAGCAGTTCTTC

V gene: TRBV19
clone size: once
D gene: -
J gene: TRBJ2-4
CDR3 protein: CASSISFLAKNIQYF
CDR3 DNA: TGTGCCAGTAGTATTTCCTTTCTAGCCAAAAACATTCAGTACTTC

V gene: TRBV2
clone size: few
D gene: -
J gene: TRBJ1-6
CDR3 protein: CATLPQGGNSPLHF
CDR3 DNA: TGTGCCACCCTCCCCCAGGGAGGTAATTCACCCCTCCACTTT

V gene: TRBV15
clone size: -
D gene: -
J gene: TRBJ2-7
CDR3 protein: CATSMMRAREQYF
CDR3 DNA: TGTGCCACCAGCATGATGAGGGCCCGCGAGCAGTACTTC

V gene: TRBV14
clone size: -
D gene: TRBD2
J gene: TRBJ2-7
CDR3 protein: CASRTSGRYEQYF
CDR3 DNA: TGTGCCAGCAGGACTAGCGGGAGGTACGAGCAGTACTTC

V gene: TRBV6-5
clone size: -
D gene: TRBD1
J gene: TRBJ1-4
CDR3 protein: CASRRQGSTNEKLFF
CDR3 DNA: TGTGCCAGCAGGCGACAGGGGTCAACTAATGAAAAACTGTTTTTT

V gene: TRBV2
clone size: many
D gene: -
J gene: TRBJ2-2
CDR3 protein: CATASTVNTGELFF
CDR3 DNA: TGTGCCACCGCCTCAACAGTTAACACCGGGGAGCTGTTTTTT

V gene: TRBV5-1
clone size: -
D gene: TRBD1
J gene: TRBJ1-1
CDR3 protein: CASSPTGDLNTEAFF
CDR3 DNA: TGCGCCAGCAGTCCGACAGGGGATTTGAACACTGAAGCTTTCTTT

V gene: TRBV28
clone size: -
D gene: -
J gene: TRBJ1-3
CDR3 protein: CASSLFSGNTIYF
CDR3 DNA: TGTGCCAGCAGTCTCTTCTCTGGAAACACCATATATTTT

V gene: TRBV15
clone size: -
D gene: TRBD1
J gene: TRBJ1-6
CDR3 protein: CATSPRGSSYNSPLHF
CDR3 DNA: TGTGCCACCAGTCCCAGGGGGAGCTCCTATAATTCACCCCTCCACTTT

V gene: TRBV5-1
clone size: -
D gene: -
J gene: TRBJ1-3
CDR3 protein: CASSLAPSGNTIYF
CDR3 DNA: TGCGCCAGCAGCTTGGCCCCGTCTGGAAACACCATATATTTT

V gene: TRBV4-3
clone size: -
D gene: -
J gene: TRBJ1-1
CDR3 protein: CASSQVWGGNTEAFF
CDR3 DNA: TGCGCCAGCAGCCAAGTTTGGGGAGGGAACACTGAAGCTTTCTTT

V gene: TRBV19
clone size: -
D gene: -
J gene: TRBJ1-5
CDR3 protein: CASSPAREGQPQHF
CDR3 DNA: TGTGCCAGTAGCCCCGCCAGGGAGGGTCAGCCCCAGCATTTT

V gene: TRBV12-5
clone size: -
D gene: -
J gene: TRBJ2-7
CDR3 protein: CASGLADQGDTANEQYF
CDR3 DNA: TGTGCTAGTGGTTTGGCGGACCAGGGCGACACGGCAAACGAGCAGTACTTC

V gene: TRBV28
clone size: -
D gene: -
J gene: TRBJ1-5
CDR3 protein: CASAPTSTPSRQPQHF
CDR3 DNA: TGTGCCAGCGCACCGACATCGACACCTTCTCGTCAGCCCCAGCATTTT

V gene: TRBV9
clone size: -
D gene: TRBD2
J gene: TRBJ2-5
CDR3 protein: CASSVGVGGTETQYF
CDR3 DNA: TGTGCCAGCAGCGTAGGGGTGGGAGGGACCGAGACCCAGTACTTC

V gene: TRBV5-4
clone size: -
D gene: -
J gene: TRBJ2-5
CDR3 protein: CASSLGLQNQETQYF
CDR3 DNA: TGTGCCAGCAGCTTGGGGCTCCAAAACCAAGAGACCCAGTACTTC

V gene: TRBV7-8
clone size: once
D gene: TRBD2
J gene: TRBJ2-1
CDR3 protein: CASSPWVAGAYNEQFF
CDR3 DNA: TGTGCCAGCAGCCCCTGGGTAGCGGGAGCCTACAATGAGCAGTTCTTC

V gene: TRBV9
clone size: -
D gene: TRBD1
J gene: TRBJ2-3
CDR3 protein: CASSVEGAGDTQYF
CDR3 DNA: TGTGCCAGCAGCGTAGAGGGGGCGGGAGATACGCAGTATTTT

V gene: TRBV28
clone size: -
D gene: TRBD1
J gene: TRBJ2-2
CDR3 protein: CASSLVQGTGTGELFF
CDR3 DNA: TGTGCCAGCAGTTTAGTTCAGGGGACAGGTACCGGGGAGCTGTTTTTT